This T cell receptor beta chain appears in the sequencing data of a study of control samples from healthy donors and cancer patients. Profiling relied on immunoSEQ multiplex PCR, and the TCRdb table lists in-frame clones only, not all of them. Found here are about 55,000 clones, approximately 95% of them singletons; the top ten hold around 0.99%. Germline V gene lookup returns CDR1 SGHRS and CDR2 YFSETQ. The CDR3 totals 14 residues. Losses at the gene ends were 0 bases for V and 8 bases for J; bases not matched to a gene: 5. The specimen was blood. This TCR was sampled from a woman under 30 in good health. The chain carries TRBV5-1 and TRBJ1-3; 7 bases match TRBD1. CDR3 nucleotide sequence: TGCGCCAGCAGCTTGGGGACAGGAGGCGACACCATATATTTT. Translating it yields CASSLGTGGDTIYF.